These T cell receptor beta chains were read from a single sample in a study of beta chain features in type 1 diabetes. Some clones are missing from TCRdb's copy, which holds only in-frame ones; the method was immunoSEQ multiplex PCR. The sample shows hundreds of thousands of clones, roughly 12% of them seen only once. Sequencing input: naive CD4+ T cells from blood. Receptor source: a man between 18 and 29 years old in good health. The CDR3 runs from the conserved cysteine through the conserved F or W. Each record gives: V gene, clone size, J gene, D gene, CDR3 DNA, CDR3 protein. The D gene is left open where the match is weak. Only some rows state a clone size, as once, few, many or a class for expanded clones.

V gene: TRBV9
clone size: .
J gene: TRBJ1-4
D gene: .
CDR3 DNA: TGTGCCAGCAGCCCCCGGGACTCCCGCAGTCGGCTTAGTGAAAAACTGTTTTTT
CDR3 protein: CASSPRDSRSRLSEKLFF

V gene: TRBV30
clone size: few
J gene: TRBJ1-2
D gene: .
CDR3 DNA: TGTGCCTGGAGCCCCCTCCGGGGTGGGTCTGGCTACACCTTC
CDR3 protein: CAWSPLRGGSGYTF

V gene: TRBV6-1
clone size: .
J gene: TRBJ1-1
D gene: .
CDR3 DNA: TGTGCCAGCAGTTGGGAGCGGGGGATGAACACTGAAGCTTTCTTT
CDR3 protein: CASSWERGMNTEAFF

V gene: TRBV30
clone size: .
J gene: TRBJ2-6
D gene: .
CDR3 DNA: TGTGCCTGGATCAAGGGGCCTGGGGCCAACGTCCTGACTTTC
CDR3 protein: CAWIKGPGANVLTF

V gene: TRBV5-5
clone size: few
J gene: TRBJ2-3
D gene: .
CDR3 DNA: TGTGCCAGCAGCTTGGCGGGCGGGAGCACAGATACGCAGTATTTT
CDR3 protein: CASSLAGGSTDTQYF

V gene: TRBV7-8
clone size: few
J gene: TRBJ1-2
D gene: TRBD1
CDR3 DNA: TGTGCCAGCAGCTCCAATGCAGGGGGCTATGGCTACACCTTC
CDR3 protein: CASSSNAGGYGYTF

V gene: TRBV9
clone size: .
J gene: TRBJ2-2
D gene: .
CDR3 DNA: TGTGCCAGCAGCGTATCCCCCAGGGGCGCGGACCGGAACACCGGGGAGCTGTTTTTT
CDR3 protein: CASSVSPRGADRNTGELFF

V gene: TRBV19
clone size: .
J gene: TRBJ2-2
D gene: TRBD1
CDR3 DNA: TGTGCCAGTACCAAGGACAGGGATAACACCGGGGAGCTGTTTTTT
CDR3 protein: CASTKDRDNTGELFF

V gene: TRBV28
clone size: .
J gene: TRBJ1-4
D gene: .
CDR3 DNA: TGTGCCAGCACTCTCTCAAGTTCCGGAGGTGAAAAACTGTTTTTT
CDR3 protein: CASTLSSSGGEKLFF

V gene: TRBV7-3
clone size: few
J gene: TRBJ2-7
D gene: .
CDR3 DNA: TGTGCCAGCAGCCTACGGGCAGGGGATACCTACGAGCAGTACTTC
CDR3 protein: CASSLRAGDTYEQYF

V gene: TRBV4-2
clone size: .
J gene: TRBJ2-1
D gene: .
CDR3 DNA: TGTGCCAGCAGCCTAGTAGAGCGGTCCTACAATGAGCAGTTCTTC
CDR3 protein: CASSLVERSYNEQFF

V gene: TRBV9
clone size: .
J gene: TRBJ2-3
D gene: TRBD1
CDR3 DNA: TGTGCCAGCAGCGCCTTACAGGGGGGAGATACGCAGTATTTT
CDR3 protein: CASSALQGGDTQYF

V gene: TRBV20-1
clone size: few
J gene: TRBJ2-7
D gene: .
CDR3 DNA: TGCAGGGGCCGAGGGATGGGGGAGCAGTACTTC
CDR3 protein: CRGRGMGEQYF

V gene: TRBV29-1
clone size: .
J gene: TRBJ2-3
D gene: .
CDR3 DNA: TGCAGCGTTGGATACCCGGGACAGCTCCGGGGGAGGAGCACAGATACGCAGTATTTT
CDR3 protein: CSVGYPGQLRGRSTDTQYF

V gene: TRBV15
clone size: .
J gene: TRBJ1-1
D gene: .
CDR3 DNA: TGTGCCACCAGCAGAGGTGAAAGCCCTTTCTTT
CDR3 protein: CATSRGESPFF

V gene: TRBV7-9
clone size: .
J gene: TRBJ1-1
D gene: .
CDR3 DNA: TGTGCCAGCAGCGCCGGGGGGGCCCCTGAAGCTTTCTTT
CDR3 protein: CASSAGGAPEAFF

V gene: TRBV5-4
clone size: few
J gene: TRBJ1-2
D gene: TRBD1
CDR3 DNA: TGTGCCAGCAGCCTAGGACAGGAGCCACCTTCTAACTATGGCTACACCTTC
CDR3 protein: CASSLGQEPPSNYGYTF

V gene: TRBV7-9
clone size: few
J gene: TRBJ2-1
D gene: TRBD1
CDR3 DNA: TGTGCCAGCAGCTTATACCCTACAGGGGGCGCTTGGATGGATGAGCAGTTCTTC
CDR3 protein: CASSLYPTGGAWMDEQFF

V gene: TRBV4-3
clone size: few
J gene: TRBJ1-4
D gene: TRBD1
CDR3 DNA: TGCGCCAGCAGCCAAGATCAGGGGGAGGATGAAAAACTGTTTTTT
CDR3 protein: CASSQDQGEDEKLFF

V gene: TRBV4-3
clone size: few
J gene: TRBJ2-1
D gene: TRBD1
CDR3 DNA: TGCGCCAGCAGCCACGTCGACAGGGACAATGAGCAGTTCTTC
CDR3 protein: CASSHVDRDNEQFF

V gene: TRBV14
clone size: few
J gene: TRBJ2-5
D gene: TRBD1
CDR3 DNA: TGTGCCAGCAGCCAAGAAGACAGGGGGCCACAAGAGACCCAGTACTTC
CDR3 protein: CASSQEDRGPQETQYF

V gene: TRBV19
clone size: few
J gene: TRBJ2-2
D gene: .
CDR3 DNA: TGTGCCAGTAGTCCTCGACAGCCTGGGGCCGGGGAGCTGTTTTTT
CDR3 protein: CASSPRQPGAGELFF

V gene: TRBV11-2
clone size: few
J gene: TRBJ2-4
D gene: .
CDR3 DNA: TGTGCCAGCAGCTTCAGGACAGTAACCAAAAACATTCAGTACTTC
CDR3 protein: CASSFRTVTKNIQYF

V gene: TRBV19
clone size: .
J gene: TRBJ1-2
D gene: .
CDR3 DNA: TGTGCCAGTAGTAGGGGGCCCAACCCCTATGGCTACACCTTC
CDR3 protein: CASSRGPNPYGYTF

V gene: TRBV18
clone size: few
J gene: TRBJ1-2
D gene: TRBD1
CDR3 DNA: TGTGCCAGCTCACCACAGGGGGCGGAAGGCTACACCTTC
CDR3 protein: CASSPQGAEGYTF

V gene: TRBV5-4
clone size: .
J gene: TRBJ2-7
D gene: TRBD2
CDR3 DNA: TGTGCCAGCAGCCCCCGGACTAGCTACTCCTACGAGCAGTACTTC
CDR3 protein: CASSPRTSYSYEQYF

V gene: TRBV29-1
clone size: .
J gene: TRBJ2-1
D gene: .
CDR3 DNA: TGCAGCCTACTGCGGGGCGAAGCCAGCCGGCAGTTCTTC
CDR3 protein: CSLLRGEASRQFF

V gene: TRBV27
clone size: few
J gene: TRBJ1-5
D gene: TRBD1
CDR3 DNA: TGTGCCAGCAGAAAAGCCGGGACAGGGTACAATCAGCCCCAGCATTTT
CDR3 protein: CASRKAGTGYNQPQHF

V gene: TRBV27
clone size: few
J gene: TRBJ1-4
D gene: .
CDR3 DNA: TGTGCCAGCAGTTCGATCCGGGACTCTGCAACTAATGAAAAACTGTTTTTT
CDR3 protein: CASSSIRDSATNEKLFF

V gene: TRBV15
clone size: .
J gene: TRBJ2-5
D gene: .
CDR3 DNA: TGTGCCACCAGCAGAGATCGGTCCACGCTGGTCCAGTACTTC
CDR3 protein: CATSRDRSTLVQYF

V gene: TRBV6-5
clone size: few
J gene: TRBJ2-2
D gene: TRBD2
CDR3 DNA: TGTGCCAGCAGTACGGGACTAGGGTTCGCCGGGGAGCTGTTTTTT
CDR3 protein: CASSTGLGFAGELFF

V gene: TRBV5-1
clone size: few
J gene: TRBJ2-1
D gene: .
CDR3 DNA: TGCGCCAGCAGCTTCCAGGGGAGAGTCTATGAGCAGTTCTTC
CDR3 protein: CASSFQGRVYEQFF

V gene: TRBV29-1
clone size: .
J gene: TRBJ1-2
D gene: .
CDR3 DNA: TGCAGCGTTGAAGAGGGCCTACAGAGAAACTATGGCTACACCTTC
CDR3 protein: CSVEEGLQRNYGYTF

V gene: TRBV18
clone size: few
J gene: TRBJ2-5
D gene: TRBD2
CDR3 DNA: TGTGCCAGCTCACCACCTTGGACTAGCGTAGAGACCCAGTACTTC
CDR3 protein: CASSPPWTSVETQYF

V gene: TRBV7-9
clone size: .
J gene: TRBJ2-3
D gene: .
CDR3 DNA: TGTGCCAGCAGCTCGAGGGGGGGAGGCGGCACAGATACGCAGTATTTT
CDR3 protein: CASSSRGGGGTDTQYF

V gene: TRBV7-3
clone size: .
J gene: TRBJ2-6
D gene: TRBD1
CDR3 DNA: TGTGCCAGCAGCACCGGGACAGGGGTTGGGGCCAACGTCCTGACTTTC
CDR3 protein: CASSTGTGVGANVLTF

V gene: TRBV5-1
clone size: .
J gene: TRBJ1-2
D gene: TRBD1
CDR3 DNA: TGCGCCAGCCGTCGGACAGGGGGCGGGGATGGCTACACCTTC
CDR3 protein: CASRRTGGGDGYTF

V gene: TRBV28
clone size: many
J gene: TRBJ2-6
D gene: .
CDR3 DNA: TGTGCCAGCAGTCCGGGTTCTGGGGCCAACGTCCTGACTTTC
CDR3 protein: CASSPGSGANVLTF

V gene: TRBV29-1
clone size: .
J gene: TRBJ1-1
D gene: .
CDR3 DNA: TGCAGCGTTGAAGAGCGGCAAATTGAAGCTTTCTTT
CDR3 protein: CSVEERQIEAFF

V gene: TRBV18
clone size: .
J gene: TRBJ2-1
D gene: .
CDR3 DNA: TGTGCCAGCTCACCACCCGGACAAGGGGCCTACAATGAGCAGTTCTTC
CDR3 protein: CASSPPGQGAYNEQFF

V gene: TRBV30
clone size: few
J gene: TRBJ1-5
D gene: .
CDR3 DNA: TGTGCCTGGAGCCCGGGGGGGGGCAATCAGCCCCAGCATTTT
CDR3 protein: CAWSPGGGNQPQHF

V gene: TRBV7-2
clone size: .
J gene: TRBJ2-5
D gene: TRBD1
CDR3 DNA: TGTGCCAGCAGCCCGCCGACAGGGTCGCGAGAGACCCAGTACTTC
CDR3 protein: CASSPPTGSRETQYF

V gene: TRBV28
clone size: .
J gene: TRBJ1-2
D gene: TRBD1
CDR3 DNA: TGTGCCAGCAGTTCCGCACAGGGGACCAACTATGGCTACACCTTC
CDR3 protein: CASSSAQGTNYGYTF

V gene: TRBV30
clone size: .
J gene: TRBJ1-1
D gene: TRBD1
CDR3 DNA: TGTGCCTGGAGTAGGGACAGGGAGGGAGCTTTCTTT
CDR3 protein: CAWSRDREGAFF

V gene: TRBV10-3
clone size: .
J gene: TRBJ2-7
D gene: .
CDR3 DNA: TGTGCCATCAGTGTTGGGGGCGGCGACGAGCAGTACTTC
CDR3 protein: CAISVGGGDEQYF

V gene: TRBV10-3
clone size: .
J gene: TRBJ2-2
D gene: .
CDR3 DNA: TGTGCCACAACATCGCCGGGGGAAACCGGGGAGCTGTTTTTT
CDR3 protein: CATTSPGETGELFF